Below are 14 T cell receptor beta chains sequenced from a single sample in a study of blood T cells in healthy people across ages. PCR was performed a second time for roughly 7 to 12 cycles using a sample-barcoded 5' primer and a J-beta primer mix. TCRdb reprocessed the 5' RACE reads with MiXCR, giving one entry per CDR3 protein. This table has roughly 640,000 distinct CDR3 sequences, around 31% appearing once. The specimen was blood. The receptors stem from an elderly woman in good health.

The chain links TRBV5-1 to TRBJ1-3; D unclear. The length of the CDR3 is 14 residues. Germline CDR1 and CDR2: SGHRS and YFSETQ. The germline V and J ends were trimmed by 7 bases and 0 bases, with 11 bases remaining between them. The CDR3 region has the DNA TGCGCCAGCTCGACGGATTTCTCTGGAAACACCATATATTTT. Translation gives CASSTDFSGNTIYF.

This chain joins TRBV6-2 or TRBV6-3 and TRBJ1-3; TRBD1 is a possible D gene (6 bases). This CDR3 region has 17 residues. Deletions cut 6 bases from V and 0 bases from J, with 18 bases between. Germline V gene sequence: CDR1 MNHEY, CDR2 SVGEGT. CDR3 coding DNA: TGTGCCAGCAGCTCCGGGACACTCAGAACCTCTGGAAACACCATATATTTT. Translating gives CASSSGTLRTSGNTIYF.

This chain joins TRBV20-1 and TRBJ2-5, with no clear D. The V end lost 5 bases, the J end lost 3 bases, and 4 bases lay between the germline ends. Looked up from germline, CDR1 is DFQATT and CDR2 is SNEGSKA (reference sequence). The CDR3 extends over 10 amino acids. CDR3: CSAPKETQYF. CDR3 coding DNA: TGCAGTGCTCCGAAAGAGACCCAGTACTTC.

The chain is built from TRBV7-2 and TRBJ2-1; 8 bases match TRBD1. Germline V CDR1 and CDR2: SGHTA, FQGNSA. The CDR3 is made up of 15 amino acids. V lost 5 bases and J lost 4; bases outside the gene matches: 7. The CDR3 loop reads CASSITGGGYNEQFF. Here the CDR3 DNA reads TGTGCCAGCAGCATAACAGGGGGAGGTTACAATGAGCAGTTCTTC.

This clonotype was picked up many times. The chain carries TRBV7-2 and TRBJ2-7, with 10 bases aligning to TRBD1. V was clipped by 2 bases and J by 5 bases; unmatched bases: 12. CDR3 length equals 17 residues. Germline V CDR1 and CDR2: SGHTA, FQGNSA. CDR3 in amino acids: CASSLLLLWDRGHEQYF. CDR3 nucleotide sequence: TGTGCCAGCAGCTTACTGTTGTTGTGGGACAGGGGACACGAGCAGTACTTC.

The CDR3 sequence is CSAGDRGTTGELFF. The CDR3 bases are TGCAGTGCTGGGGACAGGGGGACCACCGGGGAGCTGTTTTTT. V and J are TRBV20-1 and TRBJ2-2; the match to TRBD1 covers 11 bases. V lost 5 bases to trimming and J lost 4 bases; unmatched junction nucleotides: 3. The CDR3 is 14 residues long. CDR1 and CDR2 (germline): DFQATT, SNEGSKA (reference sequence).

This clonotype has a count of ten or more. The rearrangement uses TRBV20-1 and TRBJ2-5; D gene ambiguous. V was clipped by 4 bases and J by 5 bases, with 5 bases between them. This CDR3 contains 10 residues. The germline V gene encodes CDR1 DFQATT and CDR2 SNEGSKA (reference sequence). The CDR3 DNA is TGCAGTGCTACTACGGAGACCCAGTACTTC. It codes for CSATTETQYF.

This clonotype was counted ten times or more. This sequence joins TRBV28 and TRBJ2-1; D is unclear. The CDR3 has 12 amino acids. Germline CDR1 reads MDHEN; CDR2 reads SYDVKM. Trimming stripped 6 bases from V and 9 bases from J, with 12 bases between. In DNA form, the CDR3 reads TGTGCCAGCAGCCAACTGGGTGGTGAGCAGTTCTTC. This gives the protein CASSQLGGEQFF.

Concerning this clonotype itself: A much larger clonotype is one base distant, so this may be a read error. The chain employs TRBV12-3 or TRBV12-4 and TRBJ2-5, with no clear D. The CDR3 has 14 residues. Trimming pared 4 bases from V and 7 bases from J, leaving 16 bases between. The CDR3 loop reads CASSSTAARVTQYF. The DNA of the CDR3 is TGTGCCAGCAGTTCAACAGCTGCCCGGGTGACCCAGTACTTC.

This clonotype was found a few times. The germline gene is not matched at one end of the junction; a read error may be the cause. The chain combines TRBV6-5 with TRBJ2-7, with D uncertain. The germline CDR1 and CDR2 sequences are MNHEY and SVGAGI. The CDR3 contains 12 residues. The CDR3 spells CASSPGCYEQYF. CDR3 nucleotide sequence: TGCGCCAGCAGCCCGGGTTGCTACGAGCAGTACTTC.

This clonotype was recorded at least ten times. The V call is TRBV15, the J call TRBJ2-7; 9 nucleotides match TRBD1. Germline V gives CDR1 LNHNV, CDR2 YYDKDF (reference sequence). There are 15 residues in the CDR3. The ends lost 2 bases at V and 2 bases at J; junction bases unmatched: 4. The CDR3 bases are TGTGCCACCAGCAGACTACGACAGGGGGCCTACGAGCAGTACTTC. Its translation: CATSRLRQGAYEQYF.

The chain combines TRBV5-6 with TRBJ2-3, with TRBD1 as a possible D gene (7 bases). This CDR3 is built from 14 residues. Trimming took 1 base from V and 4 from J, leaving 10 bases between them. Germline CDR1 reads SGHDT; CDR2 reads YYEEEE. CDR3 region: CASSLSRGADTQYF. CDR3 nucleotide sequence: TGTGCCAGCAGCTTGTCCAGGGGGGCAGATACGCAGTATTTT.

The chain combines TRBV7-2 with TRBJ1-4; D is unresolved. Trimming removed 1 base at V and 7 bases at J, with 10 bases between. Germline V gene lookup returns CDR1 SGHTA and CDR2 FQGNSA. This CDR3 contains 14 residues. The CDR3 here is CASSLDGFSEKLFF. Written as DNA, the CDR3 is TGTGCCAGCAGCTTAGATGGCTTCAGTGAAAAACTGTTTTTT.

This clonotype was observed at least ten times. The chain combines TRBV9 with TRBJ2-1, with no clear D. The CDR3 has 15 amino acids. Trimming cost V 3 bases and J 0 bases, with 10 bases left between them. Germline values: CDR1 SGDLS, CDR2 YYNGEE. This chain's CDR3 is CASSAERFSYNEQFF. CDR3 coding DNA: TGTGCCAGCAGCGCTGAGCGTTTCTCCTACAATGAGCAGTTCTTC.